What follows are 8 T cell receptor beta chains derived from one specimen sequenced in a study of shared clonotypes between healthy human individuals. Assay: immunoSEQ multiplex PCR; the TCRdb copy retains only in-frame clones and omits some. The sample has 2.3 million or so clones; 93% are singletons. The material sequenced was naive CD4+ T cells from PBMCs. Subset defined: CD45RA+ positively selected. Source of these receptors: a man aged 18 to 30 in good health. Some clones in this sample may be carry-over from other donors' samples.

This clone showed up just once. V usage is TRBV6-6 and J usage is TRBJ2-7; D is unresolved. The V gene lost 6 bases and the J gene lost 2 bases, with 8 bases spanning the gap. There are 12 residues in the CDR3. CDR1 is MNHNY, CDR2 SVGAGI, per germline (reference sequence). The DNA for the CDR3 is TGTGCCAGCAGCTCGACTCCCTACGAGCAGTACTTC. Its protein is CASSSTPYEQYF.

This chain uses TRBV28 with TRBJ2-1; D call uncertain. Germline CDR1 and CDR2: MDHEN and SYDVKM. This CDR3 contains 13 residues. The V and J ends lost 1 base and 12 bases respectively, with 13 bases between them. The CDR3 region is CASSLFKSSRQFF. As DNA, the CDR3 is TGTGCCAGCAGTTTATTTAAGTCTTCCCGGCAGTTCTTC.

In DNA, the CDR3 is TGTGCCAGCAGTGAGACCGGGAGCACAGATACGCAGTATTTT. Translated: CASSETGSTDTQYF. This chain connects TRBV6-1 to TRBJ2-3; no reliable D call. The CDR3 runs to 14 residues. CDR1 is MNHNS and CDR2 is SASEGT in the germline V gene. The V and J ends lost 3 bases and 0 bases respectively, with 7 bases between them.

This chain connects TRBV2 to TRBJ1-2; TRBD1 aligns across 10 bases. Unmatched junction bases numbered 9, after V lost 2 bases and J lost 6 bases. The germline CDR1 and CDR2 sequences are SNHLY and FYNNEI. The CDR3 extends over 16 amino acids. The CDR3 here is CASSEPRPGQGNGYTF. DNA for the CDR3: TGTGCCAGCAGTGAACCTAGACCGGGACAGGGGAATGGCTACACCTTC.

The V and J genes are TRBV28 and TRBJ2-5, with D unresolved. The CDR3 contains 15 residues. Germline assignment: CDR1 MDHEN and CDR2 SYDVKM. V lost 4 bases to trimming and J lost 1 base, with 13 bases between them. This CDR3 reads CASSSPSISQETQYF. The CDR3 nucleotides are TGTGCCAGCAGTTCCCCCTCAATATCCCAAGAGACCCAGTACTTC.

The chain is built from TRBV5-6 and TRBJ2-5; TRBD2 is a possible D gene (5 bases). There are 14 residues in the CDR3. Germline values: CDR1 SGHDT, CDR2 YYEEEE. V gave up 4 bases and J gave up 9 bases, with 19 bases separating them. The CDR3 sequence is CASSRRALQRAQYF. The CDR3 region has the DNA TGTGCCAGCAGCCGCCGGGCTCTCCAGAGGGCCCAGTACTTC.

The chain uses TRBV6-5 and TRBJ2-3; D unclear. The CDR3 has 15 residues. With 0 bases removed from V and 6 bases from J, the gap between germline ends came to 13 bases. Germline V gives CDR1 MNHEY, CDR2 SVGAGI. CDR3 residues: CASSYSPASPDTQYF. DNA for the CDR3: TGTGCCAGCAGTTACTCCCCTGCCAGCCCGGATACGCAGTATTTT.

The rearrangement links TRBV9 to TRBJ2-7, with 7 bases that match TRBD1. CDR3 length equals 15 residues. Germline CDR1 and CDR2: SGDLS and YYNGEE. V lost 4 bases to trimming and J lost 1 base; unmatched junction nucleotides: 8. CDR3 amino acids: CASSPGTADSYEQYF. The DNA of the CDR3 is TGTGCCAGCAGCCCTGGGACAGCCGATTCCTACGAGCAGTACTTC.